This T cell receptor (beta chain) derives from a study of T cell changes during pregnancy in multiple sclerosis. This CDR3 is built from 17 residues. Germline V lookup: CDR1 SGHNT, CDR2 YYREEE (reference sequence). The V gene end was trimmed by 3 bases and the J gene end by 7 bases; junction bases not matched to a gene: 9. Method: immunoSEQ multiplex PCR; TCRdb's copy keeps in-frame clones and lacks some. The data show 61,000 or so clones, 85% to 95% seen once. This clonotype originated in a female donor with multiple sclerosis, enrolled in a pregnancy study. Sequencing used CD4+ T cells from peripheral blood mononuclear cells, obtained before pregnancy. This rearrangement joins TRBV5-4 to TRBJ2-2; 13 bases are a match to TRBD2. The CDR3, as DNA: TGTGCCAGCAGCTCGCTGAGGACTAGCGGGAGAGTCGGGGAGCTGTTTTTT. This translates into CASSSLRTSGRVGELFF.